These 32 T cell receptor beta chains were sequenced from one sample in a study of T-cell memory formation after mild COVID-19. Using its own MiXCR run on the 5' RACE reads, TCRdb lists one record per CDR3 protein. The sample contains 200,000 to 250,000 distinct CDR3 sequences, 15% of which appear only once. The sequencing sample was made of PBMCs or a T cell subset sorted from them (not recorded which). The origin of the receptors is an adult woman who had mild COVID-19 (a few samples of this study predate the infection). Cell type and time point are not known.

V and J are TRBV5-1 and TRBJ1-2; no reliable D call. This CDR3 has 15 amino acids. V was trimmed by 0 bases and J by 1 base, leaving 10 bases between them. Germline CDR1 and CDR2: SGHRS and YFSETQ. The CDR3 region is CASSLVGSINYGYTF. The CDR3 DNA reads TGCGCCAGCAGCTTGGTAGGGTCGATTAACTATGGCTACACCTTC.

This clonotype has ten or more counts. The chain couples TRBV11-1 to TRBJ1-6; no reliable D call. CDR1 SGHAT and CDR2 FQDESV come from the germline V gene (reference sequence). Trimming took off 2 bases at V and 8 bases at J, with 7 bases between the two ends. The CDR3 consists of 13 residues. This CDR3 reads CASSLKIDSPLHF. CDR3 sequence (DNA): TGTGCCAGCAGCTTAAAGATCGATTCACCCCTCCACTTT.

This clonotype was counted a few times. J is TRBJ1-5 and V is TRBV12-3 or TRBV12-4; D gene unclear. This CDR3 region has 14 residues. Trimming took 6 bases from V and 4 from J, leaving 13 bases between them. The CDR3 loop is CASRQSTDNQPQHF. The CDR3, as DNA: TGTGCCAGCAGACAATCGACGGATAATCAGCCCCAGCATTTT.

This clonotype came up a few times. The J gene is TRBJ2-1, the V gene TRBV5-1; the D call may be TRBD1 or TRBD2 (5 bases each). Germline V gene sequence: CDR1 SGHRS, CDR2 YFSETQ. V shed 4 bases and J shed 3 bases, with 11 bases lying between them. This CDR3 has 14 residues. CDR3 nucleotide sequence: TGCGCCAGCAGCGGGGGTTCGGGCTACAATGAGCAGTTCTTC. Protein sequence: CASSGGSGYNEQFF.

The chain has TRBV7-6 and TRBJ2-1; D is ambiguous. CDR1 and CDR2 from the germline V gene are SGHVS and FNYEAQ. The CDR3 is made up of 17 amino acids. Trimming cost V 5 bases and J 8 bases, with 25 bases left between them. CDR3 nucleotide sequence: TGTGCCAGCAGCCTCCCCCTGTGGACCGAAAATACCCATGAGCAGTTCTTC. Protein sequence: CASSLPLWTENTHEQFF.

This clonotype was detected only a few times. V usage is TRBV5-6 and J usage is TRBJ2-1; possible D gene TRBD2, 5 bases. The V and J ends lost 3 bases and 4 bases respectively, with 8 bases between them. The CDR3 extends over 13 amino acids. CDR1 SGHDT and CDR2 YYEEEE come from the germline V gene. This CDR3 reads CASSSPGYNEQFF. CDR3 DNA: TGTGCCAGCAGCTCCCCGGGGTACAATGAGCAGTTCTTC.

At least ten counts were recorded for this clonotype. The chain couples TRBV21-1 to TRBJ1-1. TRBV21-1 corresponds to a pseudogene. This CDR3 has 13 residues. The CDR3 spells CASSKRRNTEAFF. The CDR3, as DNA: TGTGCCAGCAGCAAAAGGAGAAACACTGAAGCTTTCTTT.

This rearrangement joins TRBV29-1 to TRBJ1-1; D is possibly TRBD1 (5 bases). The CDR3 is 15 amino acids. Looked up from germline, CDR1 is SQVTM and CDR2 is ANQGSEA. Trimming pared 4 bases from V and 3 bases from J, leaving 18 bases between. CDR3 sequence: CSVGHLGGRDTEAFF. DNA for the CDR3: TGCAGCGTTGGGCATCTGGGGGGGAGGGACACTGAAGCTTTCTTT.

This clonotype has just a few counts. V gene TRBV12-3 or TRBV12-4 combines with J gene TRBJ2-3; TRBD2 matches at 9 bases. V shed 7 bases, J shed 5 bases, and the junction held 4 bases outside the gene matches. The CDR3 length is 13 residues. The CDR3, as DNA: TGTGCCAGCATGACTAGCGGTGGAGATACGCAGTATTTT. Protein: CASMTSGGDTQYF.

Only a few counts were recorded for this clonotype. The genes are TRBV12-3 or TRBV12-4 and TRBJ2-5; TRBD2 is a possible D gene (6 bases). Trimming removed 5 bases from V and 5 bases from J, with 18 bases in between. The CDR3 runs to 15 residues. The CDR3 DNA reads as TGTGCCAGCAGTCCCTCGGGGCGGGGTACGGAGACCCAGTACTTC. Translating gives CASSPSGRGTETQYF.

The CDR3 DNA follows: TGTGCCAGCAGCTCTAAGGGACAGTACAATGAGCAGTTCTTC. Its protein is CASSSKGQYNEQFF. V is TRBV13 and J is TRBJ2-1, with 7 nucleotides matching TRBD1. Germline CDR1 PRHDT, CDR2 FYEKMQ (reference sequence). CDR3 length: 14 residues. The ends lost 4 bases at V and 4 bases at J; junction bases unmatched: 4.

The chain is built from TRBV12-3 or TRBV12-4 and TRBJ1-2, with unresolved D. This CDR3 has 15 amino acids. V lost 7 bases to trimming and J lost 2 bases, with 17 bases between them. CDR3 sequence (DNA): TGTGCCAGCATCAAGAACGGGTATGGAAACTATGGCTACACCTTC. Translating it yields CASIKNGYGNYGYTF.

In DNA, the CDR3 is TGTGCCACCGGTCGGAGCCCCGGGATAGATACGCAGTATTTT. It yields the protein CATGRSPGIDTQYF. The chain links TRBV24-1 to TRBJ2-3, with a tentative D call TRBD2 (5 bases). Between the trimmed V and J ends, which lost 9 bases and 5 bases, there was a span of 17 bases. Per germline, CDR1 KGHDR and CDR2 SFDVKD. This CDR3 is 14 amino acids long.

This clonotype showed up just a few times. The CDR3 loop is CASSPGGVYEQYF. CDR3 bases: TGTGCCAGCAGCCCCGGGGGGGTTTACGAGCAGTACTTC. This rearrangement joins TRBV7-8 to TRBJ2-7; the match to TRBD2 covers 8 bases. Trimming took 5 bases from V and 4 from J; bases not matched to a gene: 4. Germline CDR1 SGHVS, CDR2 FQNEAQ. This CDR3 has 13 amino acids.

With regard to this clonotype: A junction boundary mismatches the germline segment, possibly from a read error. The CDR3 sequence is CASSHGGTFQETKYF. DNA for the CDR3: TGTGCCAGCAGCCATGGGGGGACTTTCCAAGAGACCAAGTACTTC. This chain connects TRBV9 to TRBJ2-5, with D perhaps TRBD2 (6 bases). There are 15 residues in the CDR3. The germline CDR1 and CDR2 sequences are SGDLS and YYNGEE.

The chain joins TRBV20-1 to TRBJ2-5; D gene ambiguous. Germline CDR1 and CDR2: DFQATT and SNEGSKA (reference sequence). This CDR3 comprises 10 residues. Trimming removed 4 bases from V and 4 bases from J, with 4 bases in between. CDR3 bases: TGCAGTGCTACCCGAGAGACCCAGTACTTC. Residues: CSATRETQYF.

The chain couples TRBV12-3 or TRBV12-4 to TRBJ1-2; D uncertain. The ends were cut back, 7 bases at V and 4 bases at J, with 13 bases in the middle. CDR3 length equals 13 residues. CDR3 sequence: CASTVDRIYGYTF. The CDR3 DNA sequence: TGTGCCAGCACCGTGGACCGCATCTATGGCTACACCTTC.

This clonotype occurred a few times. This chain's CDR3 is CASSSAGDEQFF. In nucleotides, the CDR3 is TGCGCCAGCAGCTCGGCGGGGGATGAGCAGTTCTTC. The chain employs TRBV5-1 and TRBJ2-1; 7 bases map to TRBD2. V lost 3 bases, J lost 8 bases, and 2 bases stayed unmatched. Looked up from germline, CDR1 is SGHRS and CDR2 is YFSETQ. This CDR3 region has 12 residues. The complete variable domain, with remaining parts taken from reference TRBV5-1 and TRBJ2-1, reads KAGVTQTPRYLIKTRGQQVTLSCSPISGHRSVSWYQQTPGQGLQFLFEYFSETQRNKGNFPGRFSGRQFSNSRSEMNVSTLELGDSALYLCASSSAGDEQFFGPGTRLTVL.

This clonotype occurred a few times. The chain carries TRBV12-3 or TRBV12-4 and TRBJ2-5; D may be TRBD2 (6 bases). This CDR3 spans 14 amino acids. Trimming removed 6 bases from V and 2 bases from J, with 13 bases in between. CDR3 nucleotide sequence: TGTGCCAGCAGCCGTGCGGGGTCACAAGAGACCCAGTACTTC. Protein: CASSRAGSQETQYF.

This chain uses TRBV12-3 or TRBV12-4 with TRBJ2-7; the match to TRBD1 covers 7 bases. V lost 6 bases to trimming and J lost 1 base; unmatched junction nucleotides: 9. The CDR3 has 15 residues. For the CDR3, the DNA is TGTGCCAGCAGCCAAACCCTACAGGGGTCCTACGAGCAGTACTTC. Protein: CASSQTLQGSYEQYF.

In DNA form, the CDR3 reads TGTGCCAGCAGCGTAGACCCTACGAACACTGAAGCTTTCTTT. Protein sequence: CASSVDPTNTEAFF. The chain links TRBV9 to TRBJ1-1, with D unresolved. V dropped 0 bases and J dropped 1 base, with 7 bases sitting between them. The CDR3 is 14 amino acids. Germline CDR1 is SGDLS and CDR2 is YYNGEE.

This clonotype was seen a few times. The rearrangement uses TRBV3-1 and TRBJ1-5; possible D gene TRBD1, 6 bases. CDR1 and CDR2 from the germline V gene are LGHDT and YNNKEL (reference sequence). The CDR3 length is 15 residues. V was cut by 1 base and J by 6 bases, with 13 bases left in between. The CDR3 region has the DNA TGTGCCAGCAGCCAAGTTCCAGGGGAGGGTCAGCCCCAGCATTTT. It yields the protein CASSQVPGEGQPQHF.

This clonotype was recorded a few times. This chain connects TRBV18 to TRBJ1-2; D is possibly TRBD1 (6 bases). Germline CDR1 KGHSH, CDR2 LQKENI. The CDR3 has 14 residues. Trimming left V 5 bases short and J 5 bases short, with 15 bases between. CDR3 nucleotides: TGTGCCAGCTCAGCACAGGGATTTGATTATGGCTACACCTTC. Encoded protein: CASSAQGFDYGYTF.

Many counts were recorded for this clonotype. The CDR3 here is CASRSTGGTDTQYF. In nucleotides, the CDR3 is TGCGCCAGCAGGTCGACAGGGGGCACAGATACGCAGTATTTT. This sequence joins TRBV5-1 and TRBJ2-3, with 8 bases aligning to TRBD1. The V gene end was trimmed by 5 bases and the J gene end by 1 base; junction bases not matched to a gene: 3. Germline V gives CDR1 SGHRS, CDR2 YFSETQ. CDR3 length: 14 amino acids.

This clonotype was seen a few times. This chain uses TRBV11-2 with TRBJ2-1; D may be TRBD2 (7 bases). Trimming stripped 2 bases from V and 1 base from J, with 18 bases between. The CDR3 consists of 18 residues. CDR1 and CDR2 (germline): SGHAT, FQNNGV. The CDR3 sequence: CASSLLEGGFLSYNEQFF. The DNA of the CDR3 is TGTGCCAGCAGCTTATTGGAGGGGGGGTTCTTATCCTACAATGAGCAGTTCTTC.

The chain couples TRBV12-3 or TRBV12-4 to TRBJ1-1; 8 bases map to TRBD1. The CDR3 loop spans 14 amino acids. V lost 5 bases to trimming and J lost 1 base; unmatched junction nucleotides: 3. The CDR3 region is CASSTGTGNTEAFF. The CDR3 bases are TGTGCCAGCAGTACCGGGACAGGGAACACTGAAGCTTTCTTT.

The chain combines TRBV12-3 or TRBV12-4 with TRBJ1-4; a weak D match, TRBD1 (6 bases). The CDR3 covers 15 residues. Trimming removed 5 bases at V and 8 bases at J, with 18 bases between. The CDR3 DNA sequence: TGTGCCAGCAGTCCAAGGGGGGGCAGGGAGGAAAAACTGTTTTTT. It codes for CASSPRGGREEKLFF.

In its sample, this clonotype was seen a few times. This chain connects TRBV20-1 to TRBJ2-5; 9 positions agree with TRBD2. Germline loops: CDR1 DFQATT, CDR2 SNEGSKA (reference sequence). The CDR3 is 19 residues long. Losses at the gene ends were 0 bases for V and 1 base for J; bases not matched to a gene: 15. CDR3 in amino acids: CSARDAAGLARGSQETQYF. The CDR3 bases are TGCAGTGCTAGAGACGCGGCTGGACTAGCGAGAGGATCCCAAGAGACCCAGTACTTC.

The table lists this clonotype with a few counts. This chain joins TRBV7-3 and TRBJ2-6; either TRBD1 or TRBD2 may supply D (6 bases each). The germline gives CDR1 SGHTA, CDR2 FQGTGA. CDR3 size: 17 residues. V dropped 7 bases and J dropped 0 bases, with 16 bases sitting between them. CDR3 protein: CASTLRGTSSGANVLTF. The CDR3 coding sequence is TGTGCCAGCACCCTACGGGGGACATCCTCTGGGGCCAACGTCCTGACTTTC.

The V gene is TRBV7-2, the J gene TRBJ2-4; 10 nucleotides line up with TRBD2. The CDR3 totals 16 residues. The germline gives CDR1 SGHTA, CDR2 FQGNSA. With 1 base clipped from V and 0 bases from J, the junction kept 0 bases outside the gene matches. CDR3 residues: CASSLVAGGAKNIQYF. CDR3 in DNA: TGTGCCAGCAGCTTAGTAGCGGGGGGAGCCAAAAACATTCAGTACTTC.

This clonotype was observed a few times. The chain combines TRBV13 with TRBJ1-1; the match to TRBD1 covers 8 bases. The V gene end was trimmed by 6 bases and the J gene end by 1 base; junction bases not matched to a gene: 4. The germline gives CDR1 PRHDT, CDR2 FYEKMQ (reference sequence). The CDR3 is 14 amino acids. CDR3 region: CASRAGGQNTEAFF. The CDR3 DNA reads as TGTGCCAGCAGGGCAGGGGGCCAGAACACTGAAGCTTTCTTT.

J is TRBJ2-3 and V is TRBV5-1; D not resolved. V lost 0 bases, J lost 6 bases, and 11 bases lay in between. The CDR3 is made up of 14 amino acids. Germline CDR1 is SGHRS and CDR2 is YFSETQ. The CDR3 protein is CASSLAVASDTQYF. DNA for the CDR3: TGCGCCAGCAGCTTGGCGGTAGCTTCTGATACGCAGTATTTT.